The present T cell receptor (beta chain) was sequenced within a study of shared clonotypes between healthy human individuals. Only in-frame clones appear in the TCRdb table, and some are missing; sequencing was by immunoSEQ multiplex PCR. The sample holds more than 550,000 clones, 90% seen once. CCR7-negative CD45RA+ TemRA cells were combined with CD45RO+ cells to form CD8 memory. CDR3 length: 16 amino acids. The germline gives CDR1 SGDLS, CDR2 YYNGEE. Trimming stripped 3 bases from V and 3 bases from J, with 15 bases between. This clonotype was sampled from a man younger than 30 in good health. Some clones in this sample may be carry-over from other donors' samples. Sequenced: memory CD8+ T cells from PBMCs. Documented subset: CD45RO+ cells pooled with CCR7-negative TemRA cells. The chain is built from TRBV9 and TRBJ1-4; possible D gene TRBD1, 5 bases. The CDR3 sequence: CASSAGQGYSNEKLFF. CDR3 DNA sequence: TGTGCCAGCAGCGCCGGGCAGGGATACTCTAATGAAAAACTGTTTTTT.